The 32 T cell receptor beta chains given below trace back to one sample, sequenced in a study of blood T cell repertoires in COVID-19. TCRdb's table, derived via immunoSEQ multiplex PCR, lists solely in-frame clones and lacks some. The table shows about 320,000 clones, with 70% to 90% occurring only once. The sample consisted of PBMCs or T cells enriched from blood (not recorded which). These receptors all stem from a woman in her 30s who had recovered from COVID-19.

This clone was observed a handful of times. The chain's CDR3 is CASSKFGQGGNSPLHF. CDR3 DNA sequence: TGTGCCAGTAGTAAATTCGGACAGGGGGGCAATTCACCCCTCCACTTT. The V gene is TRBV19, the J gene TRBJ1-6; 10 bases fit TRBD1. The CDR3 contains 16 residues. Germline assignment: CDR1 LNHDA and CDR2 SQIVND (reference sequence). J lost 7 bases, V lost 4 bases, and 7 bases had no gene match. The entire variable domain, with the rest obtained from reference TRBV19 and TRBJ1-6, is as follows: DGGITQSPKYLFRKEGQNVTLSCEQNLNHDAMYWYRQDPGQGLRLIYYSQIVNDFQKGDIAEGYSVSREKKESFPLTVTSAQKNPTAFYLCASSKFGQGGNSPLHFGNGTRLTVT.

V is TRBV10-1 and J is TRBJ1-1, with D tentatively TRBD1 (5 bases). Germline CDR1 and CDR2: WNHNN and SYGVQD (reference sequence). The CDR3 loop spans 16 amino acids. The germline V and J ends were trimmed by 6 bases and 3 bases, with 20 bases remaining between them. CDR3 region: CASREAGPMTHTEAFF. The CDR3, as DNA: TGCGCCAGCAGAGAAGCAGGGCCCATGACGCACACTGAAGCTTTCTTT.

The V and J genes are TRBV9 and TRBJ1-5; D is unclear. Germline values: CDR1 SGDLS, CDR2 YYNGEE. This CDR3 has 14 residues. The V end was cut by 0 bases, the J end by 5 bases, with 9 bases between. CDR3 loop: CASSVEAADQPQHF. CDR3 nucleotide sequence: TGTGCCAGCAGCGTAGAAGCGGCAGATCAGCCCCAGCATTTT.

The chain carries TRBV7-9 and TRBJ1-5, with no clear D. V was clipped by 4 bases and J by 1 base, with 17 bases between them. Germline values: CDR1 SEHNR, CDR2 FQNEAQ (reference sequence). This CDR3 contains 17 residues. The CDR3 DNA is TGTGCCAGCAGCTCTGAAAATCTTGGTGGCAGCAATCAGCCCCAGCATTTT. Its protein product is CASSSENLGGSNQPQHF.

This chain joins TRBV7-9 and TRBJ2-1, with 11 bases identical to TRBD1. V lost 1 base and J lost 8; bases outside the gene matches: 1. Germline V lookup: CDR1 SEHNR, CDR2 FQNEAQ (reference sequence). This CDR3 has 14 residues. CDR3 DNA: TGTGCCAGCAGCTTAGGGACAGGGGGCGATGAGCAGTTCTTC. Translation gives CASSLGTGGDEQFF.

For the CDR3, the DNA is TGTGCCAGTAGCTCCGCGGGGAATTCACCCCTCCACTTT. This codes for CASSSAGNSPLHF. The V and J genes are TRBV19 and TRBJ1-6; D gene uncertain. The length of the CDR3 is 13 residues. Germline CDR1 LNHDA, CDR2 SQIVND (reference sequence). V was trimmed by 6 bases and J by 7 bases, leaving 10 bases between them. Full variable domain (remainder filled in from reference TRBV19 and TRBJ1-6): DGGITQSPKYLFRKEGQNVTLSCEQNLNHDAMYWYRQDPGQGLRLIYYSQIVNDFQKGDIAEGYSVSREKKESFPLTVTSAQKNPTAFYLCASSSAGNSPLHFGNGTRLTVT.

V is TRBV7-3 and J is TRBJ2-7, with D uncertain. Germline assignment: CDR1 SGHTA and CDR2 FQGTGA. CDR3 length: 15 residues. The V end was cut by 2 bases, the J end by 0 bases, with 11 bases between. The CDR3 DNA follows: TGTGCCAGCAGCTTAGAGCCCTTGAGCTCCTACGAGCAGTACTTC. The encoded protein is CASSLEPLSSYEQYF. Using reference TRBV7-3 and TRBJ2-7 for the parts outside the CDR3, the full variable domain is GAGVSQTPSNKVTEKGKYVELRCDPISGHTALYWYRQSLGQGPEFLIYFQGTGAADDSGLPNDRFFAVRPEGSVSTLKIQRTERGDSAVYLCASSLEPLSSYEQYFGPGTRLTVT.

This clone has more than one count but fewer than ten. The CDR3 nucleotides read TGTGCCAGAAGCTTCCGGGACAGCGTGAGCAATCAGCCCCAGCATTTT. It translates to CARSFRDSVSNQPQHF. The rearrangement uses TRBV5-3 and TRBJ1-5; 7 nucleotides align to TRBD1. TRBV5-3 is assigned to the ORF class and has an uncertain function. The CDR3 contains 16 residues. V shed 2 bases, J shed 1 base, and the junction held 6 bases outside the gene matches.

J is TRBJ2-5 and V is TRBV7-3, with a weak D call TRBD1 (6 bases). This CDR3 has 15 amino acids. V lost 4 bases and J lost 4, with 16 bases in between. Germline CDR1 is SGHTA and CDR2 is FQGTGA. In DNA, the CDR3 is TGTGCCAGCAGCTCCGCGACAGGCCGTGGAGAGACCCAGTACTTC. Translating it yields CASSSATGRGETQYF. Full variable domain (remainder filled in from reference TRBV7-3 and TRBJ2-5): GAGVSQTPSNKVTEKGKYVELRCDPISGHTALYWYRQSLGQGPEFLIYFQGTGAADDSGLPNDRFFAVRPEGSVSTLKIQRTERGDSAVYLCASSSATGRGETQYFGPGTRLLVL.

This clone showed up just once. The V call is TRBV6-5, the J call TRBJ1-1; D call uncertain. This CDR3 spans 14 amino acids. Germline-derived CDR1 and CDR2 are MNHEY and SVGAGI. Trimming removed 7 bases from V and 1 base from J, with 13 bases in between. The CDR3: CASIPPGRNTEAFF. Written as DNA, the CDR3 is TGTGCCAGCATCCCCCCGGGTAGGAACACTGAAGCTTTCTTT.

The chain recombines TRBV9 with TRBJ2-7; maybe TRBD1 (6 bases). CDR1 SGDLS and CDR2 YYNGEE come from the germline V gene. This CDR3 comprises 15 residues. Trimming left V 2 bases short and J 3 bases short, with 15 bases between. CDR3 DNA: TGTGCCAGCAGCGTGACGACAGGAGCCCTCTACGAGCAGTACTTC. Translation gives CASSVTTGALYEQYF.

The rearrangement joins TRBV4-3 to TRBJ1-2; 8 nucleotides match TRBD1. This CDR3 has 16 amino acids. With 1 base clipped from V and 6 bases from J, the junction kept 10 bases outside the gene matches. Looked up from germline, CDR1 is LGHNA and CDR2 is YSLEER. CDR3 sequence reads: CASSQAGQGWAHGYTF. The CDR3 nucleotides are TGCGCCAGCAGCCAAGCTGGACAGGGATGGGCCCATGGCTACACCTTC.

V and J are TRBV27 and TRBJ2-3; TRBD2 is a possible D gene (5 bases). The CDR3 contains 15 residues. Per germline, CDR1 MNHEY and CDR2 SMNVEV (reference sequence). Trimming shortened V by 10 bases and J by 0 bases, and 17 bases separated the two germline ends. DNA for the CDR3: TGTGCCACCTACCGGGGAGTCGCTAGCACAGATACGCAGTATTTT. Its translation is CATYRGVASTDTQYF.

This chain connects TRBV20-1 to TRBJ1-2, with a weak D call TRBD1 (6 bases). Germline V gene lookup returns CDR1 DFQATT and CDR2 SNEGSKA (reference sequence). This CDR3 region has 12 residues. V lost 3 bases, J lost 6 bases, and 11 bases lay in between. CDR3 DNA: TGCAGTGCTAGTGGACAGAAGAATGGCTACACCTTC. Protein sequence: CSASGQKNGYTF.

The V call is TRBV7-9, the J call TRBJ1-5, with a possible D match to TRBD1 (5 bases). CDR1 SEHNR and CDR2 FQNEAQ come from the germline V gene (reference sequence). Trimming removed 5 bases from V and 7 bases from J, with 24 bases in between. This CDR3 contains 17 residues. The DNA for the CDR3 is TGTGCCAGCAGCCTAGAGGTCTCGTCACAGGTGGGACAGCCCCAGCATTTT. Protein product: CASSLEVSSQVGQPQHF.

This sequence joins TRBV3-1 (or the pseudogene TRBV3-2) and TRBJ1-2, with D unclear. This CDR3 comprises 13 residues. CDR1 and CDR2 (germline): LGHDT, YNNKEL (reference sequence). V was pared by 0 bases and J by 8 bases, with 10 bases between. In DNA form, the CDR3 reads TGTGCCAGCAGCCAAGAGTCCGTTCGGGGCTACACCTTC. It codes for CASSQESVRGYTF.

A note on this clone: Within the sample, other DNA sequences also encode this same CDR3. This sequence joins TRBV30 and TRBJ1-2; D perhaps matches TRBD1 (5 bases). V dropped 0 bases and J dropped 8 bases, with 7 bases sitting between them. This CDR3 spans 11 amino acids. From germline, CDR1 is GTSNPN and CDR2 SVGIG (reference sequence). This CDR3 is CAWSVGGGYTF. The CDR3 DNA reads as TGTGCCTGGAGTGTTGGGGGGGGCTACACCTTC.

The chain joins TRBV6-5 to TRBJ1-1; D is ambiguous. Per the germline V gene, CDR1 is MNHEY and CDR2 is SVGAGI. V dropped 5 bases and J dropped 6 bases, with 16 bases sitting between them. The CDR3 sequence is 14 residues long. This CDR3 is CASSRRPAVAEAFF. CDR3 in DNA: TGTGCCAGCAGTAGGAGACCGGCCGTGGCTGAAGCTTTCTTT.

The chain has TRBV7-6 and TRBJ1-4; D may be TRBD1 (5 bases). CDR1 is SGHVS and CDR2 is FNYEAQ in the germline V gene. The CDR3 is 16 amino acids. Trimming took off 1 base at V and 3 bases at J, with 12 bases between the two ends. The CDR3 DNA reads as TGTGCCAGCAGCTTAGGCGGGGGGATTGCTAATGAAAAACTGTTTTTT. This translates into CASSLGGGIANEKLFF.

This clone occurred a few times. Written as DNA, the CDR3 is TGTGCCAGCAAACTAAGGGACAGGGAACGAGAGACCCAGTACTTC. Residues: CASKLRDRERETQYF. This rearrangement joins TRBV19 to TRBJ2-5, with 9 positions matching TRBD1. V trimming: 9 bases; J trimming: 4 bases; junction bases outside the gene matches: 12. The CDR3 runs 15 residues. CDR1 is LNHDA and CDR2 is SQIVND in the germline V gene (reference sequence).

This clone has a single count. The CDR3, as DNA: TGTGCCAGCAGTGAACCGGGACACAGGGGGCAGTATGAGACCCAGTACTTC. It encodes CASSEPGHRGQYETQYF. The V gene is TRBV25-1, the J gene TRBJ2-5; 9 bases align to TRBD1. The CDR3 has 17 residues. With V trimmed by 2 bases and J by 5 bases, 12 bases remained unmatched. Per the germline V gene, CDR1 is MGHDK and CDR2 is SYGVNS.

The genes are TRBV5-8 and TRBJ2-7, with 7 positions matching TRBD1. Germline CDR1 is SGHTS and CDR2 is YDEGEE. V was pared by 4 bases and J by 2 bases, with 6 bases of the junction left unmatched. The CDR3 sequence is 14 residues long. CDR3 bases: TGTGCCAGCAGCGCTCTGACAGGGACCTACGAGCAGTACTTC. Translated, it gives CASSALTGTYEQYF.

The chain couples TRBV5-1 to TRBJ1-5; D possibly corresponds to TRBD1 (6 bases). Per germline, CDR1 SGHRS and CDR2 YFSETQ. This CDR3 region has 15 residues. V was trimmed by 1 base and J by 3 bases, leaving 11 bases between them. CDR3 protein: CASSLTGNFNQPQHF. The CDR3, as DNA: TGCGCCAGCAGCTTGACAGGGAACTTCAATCAGCCCCAGCATTTT.

This chain uses TRBV10-3 with TRBJ2-4, with no clear D. From germline, CDR1 is ENHRY and CDR2 SYGVKD. The CDR3 has 13 amino acids. With 2 bases removed from V and 4 bases from J, the gap between germline ends came to 6 bases. The CDR3 here is CAISEAQKNIQYF. The DNA of the CDR3 is TGTGCCATCAGTGAGGCTCAGAAAAACATTCAGTACTTC.

DNA for the CDR3: TGTGCCAGCAGCAATAGACAGGGGAACACCGGGGAGCTGTTTTTT. It encodes CASSNRQGNTGELFF. The chain carries TRBV11-3 and TRBJ2-2, with 7 bases matching TRBD1. Germline V gene data show CDR1 as SGHNT and CDR2 as YENEEA. The CDR3 is made up of 15 amino acids. The V gene end was trimmed by 5 bases and the J gene end by 1 base; junction bases not matched to a gene: 4.

The V gene is TRBV7-2, the J gene TRBJ1-1, with D perhaps TRBD1 (5 bases). V lost 5 bases, J lost 2 bases, and 15 bases lay in between. The CDR3 has 15 amino acids. Germline loops: CDR1 SGHTA, CDR2 FQGNSA. CDR3 in amino acids: CASSPRPGDNTEAFF. In nucleotides, the CDR3 is TGTGCCAGCAGCCCCAGGCCGGGGGACAACACTGAAGCTTTCTTT.

Notes on this clone: This CDR3 is also generated by other DNA sequences in the sample. The V call is TRBV19, the J call TRBJ1-3; TRBD1 might be the D (5 bases). CDR1 is LNHDA and CDR2 is SQIVND in the germline V gene (reference sequence). Trimming left V 3 bases short and J 7 bases short, with 10 bases between. The CDR3 contains 13 residues. CDR3 in amino acids: CASSMGRGNTIYF. In nucleotides, the CDR3 is TGTGCCAGTAGTATGGGCCGGGGGAACACCATATATTTT.

The rearrangement joins TRBV7-6 to TRBJ1-1, with TRBD1 matching 7 bases. With V trimmed by 5 bases and J by 1 base, 16 bases remained unmatched. The CDR3 covers 18 residues. Per germline, CDR1 SGHVS and CDR2 FNYEAQ. The CDR3, as DNA: TGTGCCAGCAGCCCCGCCGCAGGGGGATTTTGGGAGAACACTGAAGCTTTCTTT. Protein sequence: CASSPAAGGFWENTEAFF.

The chain joins TRBV5-1 to TRBJ2-1; 11 bases fit TRBD2. Germline CDR1 and CDR2: SGHRS and YFSETQ. Trimming cost V 3 bases and J 0 bases; bases outside gene matches: 8. This CDR3 is built from 18 residues. This chain's CDR3 is CASSSGLAVPSSYNEQFF. The CDR3 nucleotides read TGCGCCAGCAGCTCGGGACTAGCGGTACCAAGCTCCTACAATGAGCAGTTCTTC. The variable domain in full, with the rest retrieved from reference TRBV5-1 and TRBJ2-1, is KAGVTQTPRYLIKTRGQQVTLSCSPISGHRSVSWYQQTPGQGLQFLFEYFSETQRNKGNFPGRFSGRQFSNSRSEMNVSTLELGDSALYLCASSSGLAVPSSYNEQFFGPGTRLTVL.

This clone has just one count. This rearrangement joins TRBV30 to TRBJ1-2, with a tentative D call TRBD1 (5 bases). Trimming took off 3 bases at V and 0 bases at J, with 14 bases between the two ends. In germline, CDR1 is GTSNPN, CDR2 SVGIG (reference sequence). This CDR3 has 15 amino acids. As DNA, the CDR3 is TGTGCCTGGAGCCTCCACGCAGGGACTAACTATGGCTACACCTTC. It yields the protein CAWSLHAGTNYGYTF.

The chain links TRBV6-2 or TRBV6-3 to TRBJ2-3; tentatively, D is TRBD2 (5 bases). Germline V lookup: CDR1 MNHEY, CDR2 SVGEGT. V was trimmed by 3 bases and J by 7 bases, leaving 14 bases between them. The CDR3 loop spans 14 amino acids. In DNA, the CDR3 is TGTGCCAGCAGTTATTCGAGCGGAACCAATACGCAGTATTTT. It encodes CASSYSSGTNTQYF.

The chain employs TRBV18 and TRBJ2-1, with TRBD1 identical over 7 bases. Germline values: CDR1 KGHSH, CDR2 LQKENI. V shed 2 bases and J 6 bases; nucleotides not matched to a gene: 7. This CDR3 is 15 amino acids long. The CDR3 region has the DNA TGTGCCAGCTCACCAATGCAGGGGGTCCTCAATGAGCAGTTCTTC. Its protein product is CASSPMQGVLNEQFF.